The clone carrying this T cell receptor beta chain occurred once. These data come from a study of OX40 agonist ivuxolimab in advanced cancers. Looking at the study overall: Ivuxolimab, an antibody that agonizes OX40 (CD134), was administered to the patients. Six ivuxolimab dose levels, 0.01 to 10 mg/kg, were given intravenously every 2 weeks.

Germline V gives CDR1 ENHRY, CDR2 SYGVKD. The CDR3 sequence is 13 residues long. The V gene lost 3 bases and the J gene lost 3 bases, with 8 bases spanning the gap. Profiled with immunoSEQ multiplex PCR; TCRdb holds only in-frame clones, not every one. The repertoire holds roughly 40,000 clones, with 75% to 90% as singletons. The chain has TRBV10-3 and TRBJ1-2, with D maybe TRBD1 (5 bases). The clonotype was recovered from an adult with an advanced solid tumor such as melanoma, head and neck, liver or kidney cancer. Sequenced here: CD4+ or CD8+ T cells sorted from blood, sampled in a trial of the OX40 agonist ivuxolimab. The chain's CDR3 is CAISDGRDYGYTF. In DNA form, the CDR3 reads TGTGCCATCAGTGATGGCAGGGACTATGGCTACACCTTC.